This TCR beta chain emerged from a study of T-cell memory formation after mild COVID-19. In TCRdb, the 5' RACE reads were re-called with MiXCR into one record per CDR3 protein. This table has roughly 100,000 distinct CDR3 sequences, about 12% appearing once. Study-wide results and caveats: Day 15 to 85 contracting clones showed balanced CD4/CD8; day 15 to 37 expanders favored CD4+.

Details on this clonotype: The antigen is undetermined.

The CDR3 sequence is 14 residues long. Trimming removed 0 bases at V and 5 bases at J, with 14 bases between. Per the germline V gene, CDR1 is DFQATT and CDR2 is SNEGSKA (reference sequence). The rearrangement joins TRBV20-1 to TRBJ2-7; D ambiguous. The sample comprised PBMCs or a T cell subset sorted from them (not recorded which). The TCR comes from an adult woman who had mild COVID-19 (a few samples of this study predate the infection). Cell type and time point are not known. CDR3 region: CSARDGAVPNEQYF. The CDR3 bases are TGCAGTGCTAGAGATGGCGCAGTGCCAAACGAGCAGTACTTC.